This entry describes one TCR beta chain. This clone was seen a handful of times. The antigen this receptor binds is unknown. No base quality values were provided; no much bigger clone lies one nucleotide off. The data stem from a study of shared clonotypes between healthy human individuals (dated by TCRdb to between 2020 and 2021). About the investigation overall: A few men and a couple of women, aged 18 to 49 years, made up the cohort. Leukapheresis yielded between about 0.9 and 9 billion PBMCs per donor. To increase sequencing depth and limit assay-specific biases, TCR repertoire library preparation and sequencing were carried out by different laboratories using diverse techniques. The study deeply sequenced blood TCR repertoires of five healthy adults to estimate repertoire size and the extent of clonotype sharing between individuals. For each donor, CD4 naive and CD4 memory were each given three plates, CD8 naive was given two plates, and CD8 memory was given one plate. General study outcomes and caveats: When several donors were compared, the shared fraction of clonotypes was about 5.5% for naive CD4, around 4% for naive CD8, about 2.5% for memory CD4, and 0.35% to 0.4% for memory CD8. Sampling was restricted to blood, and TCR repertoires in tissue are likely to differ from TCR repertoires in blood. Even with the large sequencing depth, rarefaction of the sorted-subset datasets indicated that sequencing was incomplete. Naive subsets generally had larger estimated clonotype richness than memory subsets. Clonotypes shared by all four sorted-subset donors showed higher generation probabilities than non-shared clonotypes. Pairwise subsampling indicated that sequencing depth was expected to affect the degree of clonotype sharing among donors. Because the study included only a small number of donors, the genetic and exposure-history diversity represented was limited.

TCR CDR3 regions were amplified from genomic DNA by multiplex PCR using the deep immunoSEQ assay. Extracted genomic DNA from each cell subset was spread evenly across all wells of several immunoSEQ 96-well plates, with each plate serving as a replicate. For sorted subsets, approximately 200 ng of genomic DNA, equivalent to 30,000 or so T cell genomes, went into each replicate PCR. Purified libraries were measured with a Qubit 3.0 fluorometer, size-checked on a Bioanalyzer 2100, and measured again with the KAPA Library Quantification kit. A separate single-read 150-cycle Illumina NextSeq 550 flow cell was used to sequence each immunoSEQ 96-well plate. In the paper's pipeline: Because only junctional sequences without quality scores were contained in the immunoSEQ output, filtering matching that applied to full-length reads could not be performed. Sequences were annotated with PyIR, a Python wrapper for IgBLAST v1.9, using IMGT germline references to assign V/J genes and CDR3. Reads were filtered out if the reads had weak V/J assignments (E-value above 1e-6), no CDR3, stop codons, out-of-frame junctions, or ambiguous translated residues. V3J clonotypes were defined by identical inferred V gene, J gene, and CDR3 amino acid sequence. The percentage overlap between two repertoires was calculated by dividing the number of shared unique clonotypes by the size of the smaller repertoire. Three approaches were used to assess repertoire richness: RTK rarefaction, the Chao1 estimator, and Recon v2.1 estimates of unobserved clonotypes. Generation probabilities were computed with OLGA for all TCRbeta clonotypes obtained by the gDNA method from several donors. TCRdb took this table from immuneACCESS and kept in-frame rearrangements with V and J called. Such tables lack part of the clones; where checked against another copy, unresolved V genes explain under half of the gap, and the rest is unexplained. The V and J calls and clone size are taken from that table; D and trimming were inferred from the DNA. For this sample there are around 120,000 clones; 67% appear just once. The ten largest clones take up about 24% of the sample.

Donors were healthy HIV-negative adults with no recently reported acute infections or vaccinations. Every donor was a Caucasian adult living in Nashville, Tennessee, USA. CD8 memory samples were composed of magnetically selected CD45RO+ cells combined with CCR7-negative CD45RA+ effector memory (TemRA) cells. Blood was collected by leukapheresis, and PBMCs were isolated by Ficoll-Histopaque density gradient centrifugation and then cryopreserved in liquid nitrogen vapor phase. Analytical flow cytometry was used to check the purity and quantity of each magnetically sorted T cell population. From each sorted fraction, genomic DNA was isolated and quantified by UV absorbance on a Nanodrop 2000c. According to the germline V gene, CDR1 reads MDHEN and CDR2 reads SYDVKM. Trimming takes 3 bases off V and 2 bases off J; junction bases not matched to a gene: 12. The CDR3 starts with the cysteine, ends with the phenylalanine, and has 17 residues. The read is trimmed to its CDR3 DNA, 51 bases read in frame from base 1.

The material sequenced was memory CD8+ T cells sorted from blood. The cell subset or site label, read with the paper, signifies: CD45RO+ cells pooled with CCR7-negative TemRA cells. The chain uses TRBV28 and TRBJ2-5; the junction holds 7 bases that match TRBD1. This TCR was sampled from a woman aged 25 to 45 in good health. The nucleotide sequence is TGTGCCAGCAGTTTGTGGACATCCGGGACAGTACAAGAGACCCAGTACTTC. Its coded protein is CASSLWTSGTVQETQYF.